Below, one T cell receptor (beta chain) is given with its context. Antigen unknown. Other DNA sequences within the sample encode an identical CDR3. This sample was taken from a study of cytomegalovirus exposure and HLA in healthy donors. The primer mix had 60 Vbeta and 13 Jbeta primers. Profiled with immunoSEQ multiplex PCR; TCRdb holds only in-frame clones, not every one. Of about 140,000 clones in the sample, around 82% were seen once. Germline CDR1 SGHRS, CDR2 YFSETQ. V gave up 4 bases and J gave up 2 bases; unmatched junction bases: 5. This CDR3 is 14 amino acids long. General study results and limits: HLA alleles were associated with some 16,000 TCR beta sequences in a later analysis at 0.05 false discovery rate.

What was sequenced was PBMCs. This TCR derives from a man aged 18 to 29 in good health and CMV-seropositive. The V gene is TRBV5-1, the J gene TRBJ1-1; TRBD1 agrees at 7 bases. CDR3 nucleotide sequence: TGCGCCAGCAGCCCGGGGACAGCAAACACTGAAGCTTTCTTT. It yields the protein CASSPGTANTEAFF. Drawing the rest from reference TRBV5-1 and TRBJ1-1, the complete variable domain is KAGVTQTPRYLIKTRGQQVTLSCSPISGHRSVSWYQQTPGQGLQFLFEYFSETQRNKGNFPGRFSGRQFSNSRSEMNVSTLELGDSALYLCASSPGTANTEAFFGQGTRLTVV.